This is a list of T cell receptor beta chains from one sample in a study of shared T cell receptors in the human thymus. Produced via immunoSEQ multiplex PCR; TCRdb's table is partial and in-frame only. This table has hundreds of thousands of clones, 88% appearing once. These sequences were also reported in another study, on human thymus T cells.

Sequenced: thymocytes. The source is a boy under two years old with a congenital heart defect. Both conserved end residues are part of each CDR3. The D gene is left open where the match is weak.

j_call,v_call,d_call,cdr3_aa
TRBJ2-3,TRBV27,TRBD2,CASSSPPLAGVITDTQYF
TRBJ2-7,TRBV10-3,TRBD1,CAISESRQGDDINEQYF
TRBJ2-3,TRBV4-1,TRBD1,CASSQPGTGTDTQYF
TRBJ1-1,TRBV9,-,CASSVGDTSLNTEAFF
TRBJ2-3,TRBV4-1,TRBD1,CASSSDRADTQYF
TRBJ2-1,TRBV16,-,CASSQPIGGGSYNEQFF
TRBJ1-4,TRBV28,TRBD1,CASSPHTGVGEKLFF
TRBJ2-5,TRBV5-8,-,CASSFGRGYF
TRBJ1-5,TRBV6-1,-,CASSEGENSNQPQHF
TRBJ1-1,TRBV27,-,CASSDRGGGDTEAFF
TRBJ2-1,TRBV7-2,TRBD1,CASSFDGQDRNEQFF